This T cell receptor beta chain was captured in a study of T-cell memory formation after mild COVID-19. Study summary: Each donor largely had its own TCR clusters. Study outcomes and limitations: Researchers report contracting CD4+ clones mostly in CM and EM, with CD8+ clones in EMRA.

From the 5' RACE reads, TCRdb called clonotypes with MiXCR, one entry per CDR3 protein. The sample lists about 500,000 distinct CDR3 sequences; 20% were seen once. In germline, CDR1 is SEHNR, CDR2 FQNEAQ (reference sequence). The length of the CDR3 is 14 residues. Deletions cut 0 bases from V and 2 bases from J, with 6 bases between. As regards this clonotype: Its target is unknown.

The gene calls are TRBV7-9 and TRBJ2-3; D ambiguous. The material sequenced was PBMCs or a T cell subset sorted from them (not recorded which). The clonotype originates from an adult woman who had mild COVID-19 (a few samples of this study predate the infection). Cell type and time point are not known. This CDR3 is CASSLADDTDTQYF. The CDR3 DNA sequence: TGTGCCAGCAGCTTAGCGGACGACACAGATACGCAGTATTTT.